The sample holds many counts of the clone carrying this T cell receptor (beta chain). Its antigen is unidentified. V gave up 5 bases and J gave up 6 bases; unmatched junction bases: 10. The CDR3 contains 15 residues. Per the germline V gene, CDR1 is SGHTA and CDR2 is FQGTGA. Unique molecular identifiers were affixed to single, distinct cDNA molecules. Each CDR3 protein gets one entry after TCRdb re-called the 5' RACE reads with MiXCR. The data hold tens of thousands of distinct CDR3 sequences, with 11% observed a single time. The data were obtained in a study of early T cells in non-severe SARS-CoV-2 infection. Regarding the study as a whole: CD4 and private specificities were missed by VDJdb matching, which favored anti-spike CD8 responses.

The specimen was whole blood, collected at baseline. This chain uses TRBV7-3 with TRBJ2-3, with 8 positions matching TRBD2. The clonotype comes from an adult who was a healthcare worker with PCR-confirmed SARS-CoV-2 infection or an uninfected control (not recorded which). Here the CDR3 reads CASSIEGTRGDTQYF. DNA of the CDR3: TGTGCCAGCAGCATAGAAGGGACTAGAGGGGATACGCAGTATTTT.